The clone carrying this TCR beta chain was seen repeatedly, ten times or more. RNA transcripts provided the source from which TCR beta CDR3 regions were amplified. The HTBI primer set drove a first-round RT-PCR of the TCR CDR3. In TCRdb, the multiplex PCR reads were re-called with MiXCR into one record per CDR3 protein. Here the sample spans 350,000 to 450,000 distinct CDR3 sequences, over 11% being singletons. The source of the sample is a study of T cells in Graves' hyperthyroidism and ophthalmopathy. Out of roughly 10 ml of fresh peripheral blood came the PBMCs. The sequencing sample was made of blood. This TCR was recovered from a man aged 45 to 65 with Graves' ophthalmopathy.

The CDR3 region has the DNA TGTGCCAGCAGTGATTTGGCGGGGGCATACGAGCAGTACTTC. Translating gives CASSDLAGAYEQYF. This chain joins TRBV2 and TRBJ2-7; tentatively, D is TRBD2 (7 bases). V was pared by 3 bases and J by 4 bases, with 13 bases between. The germline CDR1 and CDR2 sequences are SNHLY and FYNNEI. The CDR3 spans 14 residues.